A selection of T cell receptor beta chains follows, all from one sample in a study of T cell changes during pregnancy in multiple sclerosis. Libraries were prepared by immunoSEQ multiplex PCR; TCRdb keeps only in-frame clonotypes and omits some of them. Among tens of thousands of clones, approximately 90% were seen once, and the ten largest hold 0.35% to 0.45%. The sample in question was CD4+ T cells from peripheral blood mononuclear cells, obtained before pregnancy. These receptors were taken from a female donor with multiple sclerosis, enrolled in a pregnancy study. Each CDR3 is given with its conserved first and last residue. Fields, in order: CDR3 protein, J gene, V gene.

CDR3 protein: CASSLSATSGSWGYEQYF
J gene: TRBJ2-7
V gene: TRBV7-2

CDR3 protein: CASGSGTGVTGELFF
J gene: TRBJ2-2
V gene: TRBV12-5

CDR3 protein: CASSRRQGWQETQYF
J gene: TRBJ2-5
V gene: TRBV5-4

CDR3 protein: CASSKSGSDTQYF
J gene: TRBJ2-3
V gene: TRBV19

CDR3 protein: CASSLEGAGELFF
J gene: TRBJ2-2
V gene: TRBV5-1

CDR3 protein: CASSQGLGGSYNEQFF
J gene: TRBJ2-1
V gene: TRBV4-3

CDR3 protein: CASSHMGRGGPLNQPQHF
J gene: TRBJ1-5
V gene: TRBV4-2

CDR3 protein: CASSHQQGREQFF
J gene: TRBJ2-1
V gene: TRBV5-1

CDR3 protein: CAWRQGDTGELFF
J gene: TRBJ2-2
V gene: TRBV30

CDR3 protein: CASSSEPRAGPNYGYTF
J gene: TRBJ1-2
V gene: TRBV7-2

CDR3 protein: CATSTQQGPQHF
J gene: TRBJ1-5
V gene: TRBV15

CDR3 protein: CASSSGQAPYEQYF
J gene: TRBJ2-7
V gene: TRBV7-7

CDR3 protein: CASSLTYDRDRPYEQYF
J gene: TRBJ2-7
V gene: TRBV14

CDR3 protein: CASDRGHYEQYF
J gene: TRBJ2-7
V gene: TRBV7-4

CDR3 protein: CASSEAWGLRHNEQFF
J gene: TRBJ2-1
V gene: TRBV2

CDR3 protein: CASSLGTAGNTIYF
J gene: TRBJ1-3
V gene: TRBV5-1

CDR3 protein: CASSREGGLNQPQHF
J gene: TRBJ1-5
V gene: TRBV5-5

CDR3 protein: CASSQDRTGLEQYF
J gene: TRBJ2-5
V gene: TRBV4-1

CDR3 protein: CASSRGQLNSYEQYF
J gene: TRBJ2-7
V gene: TRBV5-1

CDR3 protein: CASSFGRQKWETQYF
J gene: TRBJ2-5
V gene: TRBV28

CDR3 protein: CSVDPGLVIQETQYF
J gene: TRBJ2-5
V gene: TRBV29-1

CDR3 protein: CASSLAPGPGANEKLFF
J gene: TRBJ1-4
V gene: TRBV5-1

CDR3 protein: CASSPGTSGRGGELFF
J gene: TRBJ2-2
V gene: TRBV2

CDR3 protein: CASSSQYSTQETQYF
J gene: TRBJ2-5
V gene: TRBV5-1

CDR3 protein: CASRFTSGGSRYTF
J gene: TRBJ1-2
V gene: TRBV28

CDR3 protein: CAWRATGTNIQYF
J gene: TRBJ2-4
V gene: TRBV30

CDR3 protein: CASTKGRQGGYEQYF
J gene: TRBJ2-7
V gene: TRBV2

CDR3 protein: CASSLIRSGGAEQYF
J gene: TRBJ2-7
V gene: TRBV28

CDR3 protein: CASSQAGTSGKGYNEQFF
J gene: TRBJ2-1
V gene: TRBV4-1